What follows describes a single T cell receptor (beta chain). Its antigen is unknown. The sample originates from a study of CXCR3-negative and CXCR3-positive naive CD8 T cells. The authors prepared UMI-labeled TRB cDNA libraries by 5' RACE. Using the 5' RACE reads, TCRdb records one entry per CDR3 protein without DNA. This table holds about 24,000 distinct CDR3 sequences. Regarding the study as a whole: Naive subsets were similarly diverse, while memory CD8+ repertoires were much less diverse. In naive cells, CXCR3-negative and CXCR3-positive subsets had similar TRBV-TRBJ usage; memory cells differed.

There are 14 residues in the CDR3. CDR1 is LNHNV, CDR2 YYDKDF, per germline (reference sequence). This chain connects TRBV15 to TRBJ2-7; the D gene TCRdb calls, TRBD1, cannot be checked with no DNA. The TCR originated in a human donor in good health. Some clones in this sample may be carry-over from other donors' samples. The sequenced material came from naive CXCR3- CD8+ T cells from blood. Subset of the sample: CD45RO-CCR7+CD27+CD95- naive CD8+ T cells lacking CXCR3 (TNR3-). CDR3 amino acids: CATSSGQGSYEQYF. Complete variable domain (other parts from reference TRBV15 and TRBJ2-7): DAMVIQNPRYQVTQFGKPVTLSCSQTLNHNVMYWYQQKSSQAPKLLFHYYDKDFNNEADTPDNFQSRRPNTSFCFLDIRSPGLGDTAMYLCATSSGQGSYEQYFGPGTRLTVT.